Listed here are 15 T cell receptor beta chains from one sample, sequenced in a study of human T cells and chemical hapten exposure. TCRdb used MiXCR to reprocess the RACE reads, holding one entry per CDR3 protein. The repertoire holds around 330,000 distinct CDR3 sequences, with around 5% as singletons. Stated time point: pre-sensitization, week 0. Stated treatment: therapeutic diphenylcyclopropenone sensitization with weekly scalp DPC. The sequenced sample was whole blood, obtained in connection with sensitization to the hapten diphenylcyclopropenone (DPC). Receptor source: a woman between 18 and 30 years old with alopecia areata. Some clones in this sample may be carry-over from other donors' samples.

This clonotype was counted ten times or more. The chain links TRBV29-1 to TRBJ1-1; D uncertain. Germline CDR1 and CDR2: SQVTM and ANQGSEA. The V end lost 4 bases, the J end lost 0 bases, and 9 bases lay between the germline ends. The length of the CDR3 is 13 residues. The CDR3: CSVGPQMNTEAFF. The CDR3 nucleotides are TGCAGCGTTGGACCTCAGATGAACACTGAAGCTTTCTTT.

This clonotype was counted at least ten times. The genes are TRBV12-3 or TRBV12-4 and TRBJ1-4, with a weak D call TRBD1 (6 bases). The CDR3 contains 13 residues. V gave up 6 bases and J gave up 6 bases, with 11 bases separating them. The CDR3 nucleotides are TGTGCCAGCAGCCGCGGGGGCGATGAAAAACTGTTTTTT. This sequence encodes CASSRGGDEKLFF.

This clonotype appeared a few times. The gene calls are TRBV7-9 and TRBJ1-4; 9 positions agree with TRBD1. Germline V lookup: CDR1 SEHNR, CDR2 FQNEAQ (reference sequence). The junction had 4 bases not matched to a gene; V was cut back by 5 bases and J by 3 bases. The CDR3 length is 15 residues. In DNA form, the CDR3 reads TGTGCCAGCAGCCAAAGACAGGGGGCTAATGAAAAACTGTTTTTT. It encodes CASSQRQGANEKLFF.

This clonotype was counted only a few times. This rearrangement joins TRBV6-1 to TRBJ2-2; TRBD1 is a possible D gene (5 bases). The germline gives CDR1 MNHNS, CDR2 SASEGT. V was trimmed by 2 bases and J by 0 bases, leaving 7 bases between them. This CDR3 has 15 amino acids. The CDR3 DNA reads TGTGCCAGCAGTGAATTCAGGGCGAACACCGGGGAGCTGTTTTTT. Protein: CASSEFRANTGELFF.

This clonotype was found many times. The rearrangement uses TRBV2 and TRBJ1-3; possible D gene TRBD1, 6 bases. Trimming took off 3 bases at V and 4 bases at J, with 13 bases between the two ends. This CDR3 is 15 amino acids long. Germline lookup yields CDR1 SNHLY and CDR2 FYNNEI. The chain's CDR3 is CASSERSGAGNTIYF. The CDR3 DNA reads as TGTGCCAGCAGTGAGAGATCAGGGGCCGGAAACACCATATATTTT.

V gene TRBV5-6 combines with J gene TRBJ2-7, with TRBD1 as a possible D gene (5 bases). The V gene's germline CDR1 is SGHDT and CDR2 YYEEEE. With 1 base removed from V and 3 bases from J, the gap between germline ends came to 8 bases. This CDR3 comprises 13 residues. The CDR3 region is CASSLLTDYEQYF. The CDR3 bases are TGTGCCAGCAGCTTGCTGACAGACTACGAGCAGTACTTC.

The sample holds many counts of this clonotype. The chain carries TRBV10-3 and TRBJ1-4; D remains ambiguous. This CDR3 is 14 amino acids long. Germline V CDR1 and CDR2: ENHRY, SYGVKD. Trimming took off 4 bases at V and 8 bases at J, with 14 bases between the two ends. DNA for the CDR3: TGTGCCATCAGTGGCTCCCATGAGGACGAAAAACTGTTTTTT. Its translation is CAISGSHEDEKLFF.

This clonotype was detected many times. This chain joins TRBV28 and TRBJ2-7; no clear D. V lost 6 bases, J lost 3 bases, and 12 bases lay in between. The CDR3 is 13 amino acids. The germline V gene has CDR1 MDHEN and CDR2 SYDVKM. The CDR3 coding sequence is TGTGCCAGCAGCCTGATGGACCGCTACGAGCAGTACTTC. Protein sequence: CASSLMDRYEQYF.

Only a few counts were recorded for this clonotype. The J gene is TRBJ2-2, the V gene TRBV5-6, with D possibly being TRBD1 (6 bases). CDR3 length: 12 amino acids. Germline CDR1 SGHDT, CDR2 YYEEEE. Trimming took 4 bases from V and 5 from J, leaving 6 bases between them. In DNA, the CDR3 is TGTGCCAGCAGCACAGGGACCGGGGAGCTGTTTTTT. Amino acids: CASSTGTGELFF.

Here the CDR3 reads CASSFTRDGSGAQHF. CDR3 sequence (DNA): TGTGCCAGCAGTTTCACCCGGGACGGCTCAGGGGCCCAGCATTTT. The chain recombines TRBV6-2 or TRBV6-3 with TRBJ1-5; maybe TRBD1 (6 bases). V was trimmed by 4 bases and J by 11 bases, leaving 21 bases between them. This CDR3 is 15 amino acids long. CDR1 and CDR2 (germline): MNHEY, SVGEGT.

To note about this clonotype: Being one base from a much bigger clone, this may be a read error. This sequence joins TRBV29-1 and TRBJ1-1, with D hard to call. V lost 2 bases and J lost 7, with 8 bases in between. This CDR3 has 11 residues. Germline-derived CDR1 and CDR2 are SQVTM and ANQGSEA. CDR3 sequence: CSVESGNEAFF. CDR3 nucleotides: TGCAGCGTTGAATCCGGGAATGAAGCTTTCTTT.

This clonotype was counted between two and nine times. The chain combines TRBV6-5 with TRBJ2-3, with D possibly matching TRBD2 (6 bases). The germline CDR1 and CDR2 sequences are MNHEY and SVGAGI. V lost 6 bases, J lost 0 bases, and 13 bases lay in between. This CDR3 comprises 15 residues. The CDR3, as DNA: TGTGCCAGCAGCGGGACTCAAACCAGCACAGATACGCAGTATTTT. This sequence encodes CASSGTQTSTDTQYF.

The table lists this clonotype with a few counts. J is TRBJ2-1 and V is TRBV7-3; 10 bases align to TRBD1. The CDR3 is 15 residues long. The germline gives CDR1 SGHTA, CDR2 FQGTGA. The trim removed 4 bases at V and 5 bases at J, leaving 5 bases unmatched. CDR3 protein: CASSSTGTGDNEQFF. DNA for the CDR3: TGTGCCAGCAGCTCCACCGGGACAGGGGACAATGAGCAGTTCTTC.

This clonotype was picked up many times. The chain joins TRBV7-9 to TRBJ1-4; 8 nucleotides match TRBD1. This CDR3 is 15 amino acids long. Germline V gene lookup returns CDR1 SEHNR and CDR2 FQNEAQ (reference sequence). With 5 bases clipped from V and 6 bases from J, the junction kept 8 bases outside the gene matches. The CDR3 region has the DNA TGTGCCAGCAGCGTAGGACAGGGAGCAGATGAAAAACTGTTTTTT. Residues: CASSVGQGADEKLFF.

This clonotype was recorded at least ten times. CDR3 bases: TGTGCCAGCAGTCCTGGCCCCGTTGTGACACCTCCTAACTATGGCTACACCTTC. Translated: CASSPGPVVTPPNYGYTF. The rearrangement uses TRBV6-1 and TRBJ1-2, with D unresolved. The germline CDR1 and CDR2 sequences are MNHNS and SASEGT. The CDR3 is 18 residues long. Trimming cost V 5 bases and J 0 bases, with 22 bases left between them.